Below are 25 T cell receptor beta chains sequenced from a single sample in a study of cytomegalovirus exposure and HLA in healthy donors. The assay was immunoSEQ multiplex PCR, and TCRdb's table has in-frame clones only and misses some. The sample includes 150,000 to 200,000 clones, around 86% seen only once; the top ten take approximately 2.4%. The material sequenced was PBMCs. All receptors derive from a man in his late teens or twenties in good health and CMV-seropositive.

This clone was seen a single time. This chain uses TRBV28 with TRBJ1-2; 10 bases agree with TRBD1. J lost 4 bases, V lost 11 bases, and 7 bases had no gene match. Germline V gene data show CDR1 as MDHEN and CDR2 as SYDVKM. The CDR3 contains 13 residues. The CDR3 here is CASRTGGAYGYTF. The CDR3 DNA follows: TGTGCCTCCCGGACAGGGGGAGCCTATGGCTACACCTTC.

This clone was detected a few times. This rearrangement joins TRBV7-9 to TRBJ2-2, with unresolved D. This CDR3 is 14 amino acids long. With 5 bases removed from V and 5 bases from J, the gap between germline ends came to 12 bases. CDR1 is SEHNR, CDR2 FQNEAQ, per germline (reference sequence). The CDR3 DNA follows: TGTGCCAGCAGCCCCCCCACTACTACCGGGGAGCTGTTTTTT. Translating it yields CASSPPTTTGELFF.

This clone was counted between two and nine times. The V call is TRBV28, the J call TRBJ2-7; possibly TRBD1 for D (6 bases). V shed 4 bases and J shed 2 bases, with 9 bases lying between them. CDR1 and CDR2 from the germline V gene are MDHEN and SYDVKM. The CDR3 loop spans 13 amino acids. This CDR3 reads CASSSTGAYEQYF. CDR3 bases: TGTGCCAGCAGTTCGACAGGAGCCTACGAGCAGTACTTC.

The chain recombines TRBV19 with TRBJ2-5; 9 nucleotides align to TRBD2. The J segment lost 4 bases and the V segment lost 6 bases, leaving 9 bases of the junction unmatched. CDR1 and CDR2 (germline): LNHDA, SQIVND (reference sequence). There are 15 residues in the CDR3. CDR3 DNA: TGTGCCAGTAGGGAATCCAGCGGGAGGTCAGAGACCCAGTACTTC. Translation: CASRESSGRSETQYF.

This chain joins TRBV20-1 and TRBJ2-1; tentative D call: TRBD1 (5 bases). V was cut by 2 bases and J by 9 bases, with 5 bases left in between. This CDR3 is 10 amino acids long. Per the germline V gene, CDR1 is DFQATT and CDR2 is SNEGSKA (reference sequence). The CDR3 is CSARRGEQFF. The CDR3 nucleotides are TGCAGTGCTAGAAGGGGTGAGCAGTTCTTC.

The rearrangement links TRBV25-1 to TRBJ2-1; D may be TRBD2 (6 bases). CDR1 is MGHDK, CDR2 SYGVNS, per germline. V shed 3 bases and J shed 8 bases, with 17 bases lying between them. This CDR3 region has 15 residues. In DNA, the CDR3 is TGTGCCAGCAGTGATCTAGCGTCTTCTGGGGATGAGCAGTTCTTC. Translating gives CASSDLASSGDEQFF. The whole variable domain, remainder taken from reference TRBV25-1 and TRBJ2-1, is EADIYQTPRYLVIGTGKKITLECSQTMGHDKMYWYQQDPGMELHLIHYSYGVNSTEKGDLSSESTVSRIRTEHFPLTLESARPSHTSQYLCASSDLASSGDEQFFGPGTRLTVL.

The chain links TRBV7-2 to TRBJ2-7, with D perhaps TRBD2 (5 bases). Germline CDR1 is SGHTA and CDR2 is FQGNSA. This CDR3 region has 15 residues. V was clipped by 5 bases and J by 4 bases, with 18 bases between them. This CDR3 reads CASSPLPGVGYEQYF. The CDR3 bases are TGTGCCAGCAGCCCTCTCCCCGGGGTGGGGTACGAGCAGTACTTC.

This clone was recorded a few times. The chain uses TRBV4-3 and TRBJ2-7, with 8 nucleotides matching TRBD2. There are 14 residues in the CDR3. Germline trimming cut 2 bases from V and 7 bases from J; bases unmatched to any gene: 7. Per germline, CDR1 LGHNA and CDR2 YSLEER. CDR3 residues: CASSQLRGVGEQYF. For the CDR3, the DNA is TGCGCCAGCAGCCAATTGCGGGGGGTTGGAGAGCAGTACTTC.

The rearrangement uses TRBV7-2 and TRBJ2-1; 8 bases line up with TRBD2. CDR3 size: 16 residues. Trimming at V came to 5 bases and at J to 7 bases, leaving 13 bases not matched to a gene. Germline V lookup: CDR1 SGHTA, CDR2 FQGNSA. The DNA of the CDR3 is TGTGCCAGCAGCCCCAGCCGGGGGGGAGCCTTAAATGAGCAGTTCTTC. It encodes CASSPSRGGALNEQFF. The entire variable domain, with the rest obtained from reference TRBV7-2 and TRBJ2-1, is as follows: GAGVSQSPSNKVTEKGKDVELRCDPISGHTALYWYRQSLGQGLEFLIYFQGNSAPDKSGLPSDRFSAERTGGSVSTLTIQRTQQEDSAVYLCASSPSRGGALNEQFFGPGTRLTVL.

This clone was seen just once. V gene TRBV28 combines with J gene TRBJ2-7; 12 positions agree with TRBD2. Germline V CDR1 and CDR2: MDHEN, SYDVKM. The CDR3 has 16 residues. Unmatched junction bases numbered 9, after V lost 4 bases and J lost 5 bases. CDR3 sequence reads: CASSSLAGGPEDEQYF. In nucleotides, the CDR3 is TGTGCCAGCAGTTCGCTAGCGGGAGGGCCTGAAGACGAGCAGTACTTC.

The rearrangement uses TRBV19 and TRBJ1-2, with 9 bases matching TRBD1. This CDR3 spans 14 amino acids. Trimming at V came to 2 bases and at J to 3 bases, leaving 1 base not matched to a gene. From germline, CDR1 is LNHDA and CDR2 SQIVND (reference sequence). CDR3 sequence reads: CASSIWDRDYGYTF. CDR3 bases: TGTGCCAGTAGTATATGGGACAGGGACTATGGCTACACCTTC.

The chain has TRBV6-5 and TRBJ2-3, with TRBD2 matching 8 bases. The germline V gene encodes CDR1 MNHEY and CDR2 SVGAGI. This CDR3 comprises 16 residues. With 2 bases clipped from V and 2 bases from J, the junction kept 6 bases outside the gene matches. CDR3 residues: CASSYRGGAPTDTQYF. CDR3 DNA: TGTGCCAGCAGTTACCGGGGGGGGGCCCCCACAGATACGCAGTATTTT.

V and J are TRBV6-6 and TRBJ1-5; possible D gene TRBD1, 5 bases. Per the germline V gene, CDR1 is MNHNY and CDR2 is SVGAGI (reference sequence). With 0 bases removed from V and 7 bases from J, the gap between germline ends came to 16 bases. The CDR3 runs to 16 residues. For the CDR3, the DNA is TGTGCCAGCAGTTACTCGAGCCCGGGGGGAAAACAGCCCCAGCATTTT. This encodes CASSYSSPGGKQPQHF.

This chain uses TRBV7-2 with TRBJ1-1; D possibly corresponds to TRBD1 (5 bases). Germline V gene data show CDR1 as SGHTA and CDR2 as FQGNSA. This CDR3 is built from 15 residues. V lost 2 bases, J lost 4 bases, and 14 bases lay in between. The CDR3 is CASSLRAVGATEAFF. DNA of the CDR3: TGTGCCAGCAGCTTAAGGGCGGTAGGGGCCACTGAAGCTTTCTTT.

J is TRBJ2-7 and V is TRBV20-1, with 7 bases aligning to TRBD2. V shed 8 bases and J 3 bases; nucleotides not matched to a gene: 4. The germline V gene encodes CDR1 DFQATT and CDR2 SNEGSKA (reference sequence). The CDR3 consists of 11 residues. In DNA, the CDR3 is TGCAGTCGGGGGGAGAGCTACGAGCAGTACTTC. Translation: CSRGESYEQYF.

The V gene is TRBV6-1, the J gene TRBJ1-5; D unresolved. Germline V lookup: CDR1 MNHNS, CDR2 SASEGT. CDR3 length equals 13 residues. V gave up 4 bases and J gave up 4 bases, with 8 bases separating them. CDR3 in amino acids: CASSGRHNQPQHF. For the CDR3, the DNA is TGTGCCAGCAGTGGGCGACATAATCAGCCCCAGCATTTT.

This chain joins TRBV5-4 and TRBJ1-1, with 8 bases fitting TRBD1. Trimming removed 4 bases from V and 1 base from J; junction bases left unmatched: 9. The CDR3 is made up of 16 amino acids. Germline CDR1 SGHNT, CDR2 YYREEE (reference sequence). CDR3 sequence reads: CASSVAGGSENTEAFF. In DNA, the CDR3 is TGTGCCAGCAGCGTAGCAGGGGGCAGTGAGAACACTGAAGCTTTCTTT.

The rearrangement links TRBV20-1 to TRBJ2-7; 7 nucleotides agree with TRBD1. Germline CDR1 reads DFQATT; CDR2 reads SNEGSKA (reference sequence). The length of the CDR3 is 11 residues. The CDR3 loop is CRGDRAYEQYF. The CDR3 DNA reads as TGCAGGGGGGACAGAGCCTACGAGCAGTACTTC.

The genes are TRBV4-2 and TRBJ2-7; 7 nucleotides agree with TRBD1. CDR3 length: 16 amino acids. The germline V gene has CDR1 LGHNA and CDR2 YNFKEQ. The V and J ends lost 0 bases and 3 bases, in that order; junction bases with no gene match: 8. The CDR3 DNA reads TGTGCCAGCAGCCAAGACGCCCTGGGACAGCTCTACGAGCAGTACTTC. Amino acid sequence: CASSQDALGQLYEQYF.

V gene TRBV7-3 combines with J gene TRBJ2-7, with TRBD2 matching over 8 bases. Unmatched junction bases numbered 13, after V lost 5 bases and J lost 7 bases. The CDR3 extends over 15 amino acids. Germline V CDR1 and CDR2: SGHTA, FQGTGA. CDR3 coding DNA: TGTGCCAGCAGCCCAGGAGGCGGGGGGTCGGGTGAGCAGTACTTC. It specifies CASSPGGGGSGEQYF.

CDR3 nucleotides: TGTGCCAGCAGTCCCGCGGGGGCCCACACAGATACGCAGTATTTT. This translates into CASSPAGAHTDTQYF. The chain employs TRBV27 and TRBJ2-3, with D perhaps TRBD2 (7 bases). The CDR3 contains 15 residues. Trimming shortened V by 5 bases and J by 2 bases, and 14 bases separated the two germline ends. Germline CDR1 is MNHEY and CDR2 is SMNVEV (reference sequence).

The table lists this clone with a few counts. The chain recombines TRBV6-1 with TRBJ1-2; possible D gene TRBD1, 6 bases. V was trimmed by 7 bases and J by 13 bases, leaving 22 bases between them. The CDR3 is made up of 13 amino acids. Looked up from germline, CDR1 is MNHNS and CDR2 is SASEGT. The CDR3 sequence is CASTLLGATLLTF. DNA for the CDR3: TGTGCCAGCACCCTCTTGGGGGCCACGCTCCTCACCTTC.

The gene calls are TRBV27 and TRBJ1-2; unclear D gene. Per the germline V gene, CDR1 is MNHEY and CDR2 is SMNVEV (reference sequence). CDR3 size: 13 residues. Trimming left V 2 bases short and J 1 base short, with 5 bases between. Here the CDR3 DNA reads TGTGCCAGCAGTTTAGAGGGTAACTATGGCTACACCTTC. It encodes CASSLEGNYGYTF.

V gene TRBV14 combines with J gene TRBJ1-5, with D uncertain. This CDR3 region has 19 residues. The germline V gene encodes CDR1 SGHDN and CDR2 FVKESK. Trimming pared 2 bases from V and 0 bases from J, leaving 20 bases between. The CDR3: CASSQYRGLKDRSNQPQHF. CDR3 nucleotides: TGTGCCAGCAGCCAATATCGAGGGTTAAAGGATCGTAGCAATCAGCCCCAGCATTTT.

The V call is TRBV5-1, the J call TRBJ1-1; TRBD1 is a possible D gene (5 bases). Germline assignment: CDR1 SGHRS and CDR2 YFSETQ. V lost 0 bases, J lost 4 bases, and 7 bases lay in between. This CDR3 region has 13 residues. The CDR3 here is CASSLGDFTEAFF. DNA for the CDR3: TGCGCCAGCAGCTTGGGGGACTTCACTGAAGCTTTCTTT.